This is a list of T cell receptor beta chains from one sample in a study of control samples from healthy donors and cancer patients. The method was immunoSEQ multiplex PCR; TCRdb's version includes in-frame clones alone and lacks a portion of them. The sample lists about 180,000 clones, nearly 90% occurring once. The sequenced material came from blood. The source of these receptors is a woman aged 50 to 60 in good health. Both conserved end residues are part of each CDR3. Fields, in order: D gene, J gene, clone size, V gene, CDR3 DNA, CDR3 protein. D genes are given only for firm matches. Clone sizes are given selectively: once, few, many, or a class where the clone is expanded.

NA TRBJ1-6 NA TRBV30 TGTGCCTGGAGTAAACAAGGGGGATCACCCCTCCACTTT CAWSKQGGSPLHF
NA TRBJ2-7 NA TRBV7-8 TGTGCCAGCAGCGGCGGGACGGCTAGGGAGCAGTACTTC CASSGGTAREQYF
NA TRBJ2-6 NA TRBV7-9 TGTGCCAGCAGATCAGACAGGCGTGGGGCCAACGTCCTGACTTTC CASRSDRRGANVLTF
NA TRBJ2-1 NA TRBV2 TGTGCCAGCAGTGAGGACAACCTCAATGAGCAGTTCTTC CASSEDNLNEQFF
NA TRBJ2-4 once TRBV5-8 TGTGCCAGCAGCCGAGAGAGGGGCCGGGACATTCAGTACTTC CASSRERGRDIQYF
NA TRBJ1-1 NA TRBV3-1/TRBV3-2 TGTGCCAGCAGCCAAGAGGGCCACCACACTGAAGCTTTCTTT CASSQEGHHTEAFF
NA TRBJ2-2 NA TRBV5-6 TGTGCCAGCAGCTTGGCTGGGCGCGGCATAAACACCGGGGAGCTGTTTTTT CASSLAGRGINTGELFF
NA TRBJ2-2 once TRBV2 TGTGCCAGCAGTGAAGTGCTGCTAAACACCGGGGAGCTGTTTTTT CASSEVLLNTGELFF
TRBD1 TRBJ2-7 NA TRBV11-1 TGTGCCAGCAGCTGGGGACAGCCATTATACGAGCAGTACTTC CASSWGQPLYEQYF
NA TRBJ1-1 NA TRBV6-5 TGTGCCAGCAGATTCAGACAGTCGGAAGCTTTCTTT CASRFRQSEAFF
NA TRBJ2-1 few TRBV29-1 TGCAGCGTTGAAGATTATAATGAGCAGTTCTTC CSVEDYNEQFF
TRBD1 TRBJ1-3 NA TRBV4-2 TGTGCCAGCAGCCGGGCCGGGGTCCGGGACAGAGCTTTAAGCTCTGGAAACACCATATATTTT CASSRAGVRDRALSSGNTIYF
NA TRBJ2-2 NA TRBV7-7 TGTGCTAGCAGCTTAGGGTACACCGGGGAGCTGTTTTTT CASSLGYTGELFF
TRBD2 TRBJ2-3 NA TRBV28 TGTGCCAGCAGTAACGGTGGTCTAGCGGGCACAGATACGCAGTATTTT CASSNGGLAGTDTQYF
NA TRBJ2-5 NA TRBV29-1 TGCAGCGTTGTAAGGCAGGCTTATCAAGAGACCCAGTACTTC CSVVRQAYQETQYF
NA TRBJ1-2 NA TRBV5-1 TGCGCCAGCAACAAAAGACAGGATACTAACTATGGCTACACCTTC CASNKRQDTNYGYTF
NA TRBJ1-6 NA TRBV7-3 TGTGCCAGCAGCTCTCAAGGCAATAATAATTCACCCCTCCACTTT CASSSQGNNNSPLHF
NA TRBJ1-1 few TRBV7-9 TGTGCCAGCAGCTTAATGGCAGGGGACGCTGAAGCTTTCTTT CASSLMAGDAEAFF
NA TRBJ2-5 NA TRBV9 TGTGCCAGCAGCGTAACGGCAGGGATCCAAGAGACCCAGTACTTC CASSVTAGIQETQYF
NA TRBJ2-6 NA TRBV28 TGTGCCAGCAGGACTCCTCCTAATCGGGCCAACGTCCTGACTTTC CASRTPPNRANVLTF
TRBD1 TRBJ2-1 NA TRBV7-9 TGTGCCAGCAGCTTGACACAGGGGGAAAATGAGCAGTTCTTC CASSLTQGENEQFF
NA TRBJ1-6 NA TRBV9 TGTGCCAGCAGCGTTGACCAGATTGCTAATTCACCCCTCCACTTT CASSVDQIANSPLHF
NA TRBJ1-6 NA TRBV9 TGTGCCAGCAGTCCCCAGAACGAGGAGAGTTCACCCCTCCACTTT CASSPQNEESSPLHF
NA TRBJ1-5 NA TRBV18 TGTGCCAGCTCACCGCCCGGGGGCGGCTATAGCAATCAGCCCCAGCATTTT CASSPPGGGYSNQPQHF
TRBD2 TRBJ2-7 NA TRBV27 TGTGCCAGCAGCACGGGGCGGGAGTTCGAGCAGTACTTC CASSTGREFEQYF
NA TRBJ2-7 NA TRBV19 TGTGCCACCAGAGGACAGTCCTACGAGCAGTACTTC CATRGQSYEQYF
NA TRBJ1-2 NA TRBV6-1 TGTGCCAGCAGTGACAATCAGGGTGTCTATGGCTACACCTTC CASSDNQGVYGYTF
NA TRBJ1-5 NA TRBV9 TGTGCCAGCAGCGTAGGGACAGACCTAAATCAGCCCCAGCATTTT CASSVGTDLNQPQHF
NA TRBJ1-2 NA TRBV29-1 TGCAGCGTTGATCCGGCAGCTAACTATGGCTACACCTTC CSVDPAANYGYTF
TRBD1 TRBJ1-1 NA TRBV5-1 TGCGCCAGCAGTGGGCAGGGGGGTCGGAGGAACACTGAAGCTTTCTTT CASSGQGGRRNTEAFF
NA TRBJ2-5 NA TRBV28 TGTGCCAGCAGTTTGCGAAATCCCGAGACCCAGTACTTC CASSLRNPETQYF
NA TRBJ2-1 NA TRBV19 TGTGCCAGTACCGACCCGGGGGTTCGCAATGAGCAGTTCTTC CASTDPGVRNEQFF
NA TRBJ1-2 NA TRBV27 TGTGCCAGCAGTTTAAGCCCTGACTATGGCTACACCTTC CASSLSPDYGYTF
TRBD2 TRBJ2-3 NA TRBV6-2/TRBV6-3 TGTGCCAGCAGTCACAGACTAGCGGGACCCCCCACAGATACGCAGTATTTT CASSHRLAGPPTDTQYF
TRBD2 TRBJ2-5 NA TRBV7-9 TGTGCCAGCAGCGGACGCCCTAGCGGGAGGTACGAGACCCAGTACTTC CASSGRPSGRYETQYF
NA TRBJ1-5 NA TRBV24-1 TGTGCCACCAGTGATAGCAATCAGCCCCAGCATTTT CATSDSNQPQHF
NA TRBJ1-4 once TRBV11-2 TGTGCCAGCAGCGTGGCACGGAGGAAACTGTTTTTT CASSVARRKLFF
TRBD2 TRBJ2-5 NA TRBV13 TGTGCCAGCAGCTTAGCCGGGAGCGGGAGTGCAGAGACCCAGTACTTC CASSLAGSGSAETQYF
NA TRBJ1-1 NA TRBV7-3 TGTGCCAGCAGCTTAGGGAGGGGTACGGACACTGAAGCTTTCTTT CASSLGRGTDTEAFF
NA TRBJ2-3 NA TRBV11-2 TGTGCCAGCAGCCGAGGAGGGGTCCGTGCAGATACGCAGTATTTT CASSRGGVRADTQYF
TRBD2 TRBJ2-2 NA TRBV28 TGTGCCAGCAGTATAACGGGAGGGACCGGGGAGCTGTTTTTT CASSITGGTGELFF
NA TRBJ2-5 NA TRBV19 TGTGCCAGTAGTGACCCTGGGGGGCGAGAGACCCAGTACTTC CASSDPGGRETQYF
NA TRBJ1-1 NA TRBV20-1 TGCAGTGCTAATATAGGTGAAGCTTTCTTT CSANIGEAFF
TRBD2 TRBJ2-7 NA TRBV7-8 TGTGCCAGCAGGCCAGCCGGACTAGCGGGGGCCTACGAGCAGTACTTC CASRPAGLAGAYEQYF
NA TRBJ1-4 NA TRBV3-1/TRBV3-2 TGTGCCAGCAGCCAGGGAGAAAAACTGTTTTTT CASSQGEKLFF
TRBD1 TRBJ1-5 NA TRBV7-8 TGTGCCAGCAGCTTAGTAGGGACAGTTTCTCAGCCCCAGCATTTT CASSLVGTVSQPQHF
NA TRBJ2-3 NA TRBV7-3 TGTGCCAGCAGCTTAGGCCCGCGTTTGTATTTT CASSLGPRLYF
NA TRBJ1-1 NA TRBV4-1 TGCGCCAGCAGCCAAGATAGACCCCCGAAAGGGAATGGAGCTTTCTTT CASSQDRPPKGNGAFF
TRBD2 TRBJ2-3 NA TRBV28 TGTGCCAGCAGTTTTCGGAGCGGGAGGGGGGTTAGCACAGATACGCAGTATTTT CASSFRSGRGVSTDTQYF
TRBD1 TRBJ1-2 NA TRBV27 TGTGCCAGCAGTTTACTCGGACAGGGGATAAAGAATGGCTACACCTTC CASSLLGQGIKNGYTF
NA TRBJ1-2 NA TRBV11-2 TGTGCCAGCGGGACGGGTCCCTATGGCTACACCTTC CASGTGPYGYTF
NA TRBJ2-1 NA TRBV7-2 TGTGCCAGCAGCCCCACCCCCGTGAATGAGCAGTTCTTC CASSPTPVNEQFF
NA TRBJ2-3 NA TRBV5-1 TGCGCCAGCAGCTTGGGGGTAGCGGAGGCGGTAGATACGCAGTATTTT CASSLGVAEAVDTQYF
NA TRBJ2-5 NA TRBV5-4 TGTGCCAGCAGGTTGACCGGGACGGAAGAGACCCAGTACTTC CASRLTGTEETQYF
NA TRBJ1-6 NA TRBV7-8 TGTGCCAGCAGCCCCGCGGGGGATTCACCCCTCCACTTT CASSPAGDSPLHF